The 25 T cell receptor beta chains presented below share a single source sample, sequenced in a study of blood T cell repertoires in COVID-19. This table comes from immunoSEQ multiplex PCR, and its TCRdb copy is limited to in-frame clones, with some not included. The sample contains 90,000 to 150,000 clones, roughly nine tenths of which appear only once. The sequencing input was peripheral blood. The receptor set was obtained from a man in his 70s who had recovered from COVID-19.

The chain couples TRBV28 to TRBJ2-3, with TRBD1 as a possible D gene (5 bases). Trimming took off 4 bases at V and 8 bases at J, with 10 bases between the two ends. The germline gives CDR1 MDHEN, CDR2 SYDVKM. The CDR3 loop spans 12 amino acids. CDR3 in DNA: TGTGCCAGCAGTTCCCTCAGGGTTACGCAGTATTTT. Its translation: CASSSLRVTQYF.

The V gene is TRBV11-3, the J gene TRBJ2-1; TRBD2 matches 10 bases. The CDR3 contains 15 residues. The germline CDR1 and CDR2 sequences are SGHNT and YENEEA. J was trimmed by 6 bases and V by 5 bases; bases with no gene match: 7. The CDR3 region is CASSTGTSVINEQFF. Here the CDR3 DNA reads TGTGCCAGCAGCACCGGGACTAGCGTCATCAATGAGCAGTTCTTC. Filled out from reference TRBV11-3 and TRBJ2-1, the complete variable domain reads EAGVVQSPRYKIIEKKQPVAFWCNPISGHNTLYWYLQNLGQGPELLIRYENEEAVDDSQLPKDRFSAERLKGVDSTLKIQPAELGDSAVYLCASSTGTSVINEQFFGPGTRLTVL.

V gene TRBV6-2 or TRBV6-3 combines with J gene TRBJ2-7; D perhaps matches TRBD1 (6 bases). The CDR3 is 13 residues long. Trimming took off 0 bases at V and 4 bases at J, with 7 bases between the two ends. Germline assignment: CDR1 MNHEY and CDR2 SVGEGT. CDR3 protein: CASSYSQGYEQYF. In DNA form, the CDR3 reads TGTGCCAGCAGTTACTCACAGGGATACGAGCAGTACTTC.

This clone was observed once. The CDR3: CASSPWDRGNYEQYF. Written as DNA, the CDR3 is TGCGCCAGCAGCCCCTGGGACAGGGGGAACTACGAGCAGTACTTC. The chain combines TRBV4-1 with TRBJ2-7, with 11 bases that match TRBD1. CDR3 length: 15 amino acids. Germline values: CDR1 MGHRA, CDR2 YSYEKL. V trimming: 4 bases; J trimming: 3 bases; junction bases outside the gene matches: 5.

The V call is TRBV15, the J call TRBJ2-2; 7 bases line up with TRBD2. CDR1 and CDR2 (germline): LNHNV, YYDKDF (reference sequence). After removal of 3 bases from V and 4 bases from J, the junction contained 5 bases not matched to a gene. The CDR3 is 15 amino acids. In DNA form, the CDR3 reads TGTGCCACCAGCAGGCCTTCGGGGGGCACCGGGGAGCTGTTTTTT. As protein: CATSRPSGGTGELFF.

The rearrangement uses TRBV3-1 (or the pseudogene TRBV3-2) and TRBJ2-5, with 9 positions matching TRBD1. J was trimmed by 2 bases and V by 5 bases; bases with no gene match: 6. This CDR3 has 15 residues. Germline V gene data show CDR1 as LGHDT and CDR2 as YNNKEL (reference sequence). The CDR3 sequence is CASSSPGQGQETQYF. CDR3 bases: TGTGCCAGCAGCTCACCGGGACAGGGTCAAGAGACCCAGTACTTC.

The chain has TRBV5-1 and TRBJ2-3, with D possibly being TRBD1 (6 bases). Germline assignment: CDR1 SGHRS and CDR2 YFSETQ. Trimming removed 4 bases at V and 0 bases at J, with 15 bases between. The CDR3 is 16 amino acids. The CDR3 DNA sequence: TGCGCCAGCAGCCAAAGACAGGTCTCTAGCACAGATACGCAGTATTTT. Encoded protein: CASSQRQVSSTDTQYF.

The J gene is TRBJ1-2, the V gene TRBV28, with TRBD1 identical over 7 bases. V trimming: 6 bases; J trimming: 2 bases; junction bases outside the gene matches: 9. Looked up from germline, CDR1 is MDHEN and CDR2 is SYDVKM. The CDR3 runs 15 residues. The CDR3 sequence is CASRFFQGGNYGYTF. The CDR3 bases are TGTGCCAGCAGATTTTTTCAGGGGGGCAACTATGGCTACACCTTC.

V usage is TRBV25-1 and J usage is TRBJ2-5; the D gene is possibly TRBD2 (5 bases). This CDR3 has 13 residues. The V gene's germline CDR1 is MGHDK and CDR2 SYGVNS. Trimming removed 4 bases at V and 2 bases at J, with 8 bases between. Here the CDR3 DNA reads TGTGCCAGCAGTGTAGGAGGACAAGAGACCCAGTACTTC. Protein: CASSVGGQETQYF.

CDR3 sequence reads: CASSQAPDRANSPLHF. CDR3 nucleotides: TGTGCCAGCAGCCAAGCTCCCGACAGGGCGAATTCACCCCTCCACTTT. The chain has TRBV14 and TRBJ1-6; TRBD1 aligns across 7 bases. CDR1 is SGHDN and CDR2 is FVKESK in the germline V gene. V lost 1 base and J lost 7; bases outside the gene matches: 7. The CDR3 has 16 amino acids.

The CDR3 bases are TGTGCCATCCGCCCAGGGGGCTCCTACGAGCAGTACTTC. Amino acids: CAIRPGGSYEQYF. The V and J genes are TRBV10-3 and TRBJ2-7; 7 bases are a match to TRBD1. CDR3 length: 13 amino acids. With 8 bases clipped from V and 0 bases from J, the junction kept 4 bases outside the gene matches. Germline CDR1 ENHRY, CDR2 SYGVKD.

A single count supports this clone. The V and J genes are TRBV19 and TRBJ2-1; 7 nucleotides agree with TRBD1. V shed 3 bases, J shed 4 bases, and the junction held 9 bases outside the gene matches. Germline V gene data show CDR1 as LNHDA and CDR2 as SQIVND (reference sequence). The CDR3 totals 16 residues. CDR3 bases: TGTGCCAGTAGTATGCGGACAGGCGCCTTTTACAATGAGCAGTTCTTC. Translating gives CASSMRTGAFYNEQFF.

The V and J genes are TRBV29-1 and TRBJ2-1; TRBD2 aligns across 7 bases. The CDR3 has 15 amino acids. V shed 2 bases, J shed 5 bases, and the junction held 9 bases outside the gene matches. Germline CDR1 reads SQVTM; CDR2 reads ANQGSEA. The CDR3 coding sequence is TGCAGCGTTGAATGGGGGGGAGACAGCCACAATGAGCAGTTCTTC. Encoded protein: CSVEWGGDSHNEQFF.

The J gene is TRBJ2-6, the V gene TRBV4-1; TRBD1 might be the D (6 bases). Trimming shortened V by 4 bases and J by 7 bases, and 8 bases separated the two germline ends. In germline, CDR1 is MGHRA, CDR2 YSYEKL. The CDR3 runs to 13 residues. The CDR3 reads CASSRDIANVLTF. CDR3 coding DNA: TGCGCCAGCAGCCGGGACATTGCCAACGTCCTGACTTTC.

The V call is TRBV7-2, the J call TRBJ2-7, with D possibly being TRBD1 (5 bases). The CDR3 totals 13 residues. CDR1 and CDR2 (germline): SGHTA, FQGNSA. The V gene lost 5 bases and the J gene lost 3 bases, with 11 bases spanning the gap. The DNA of the CDR3 is TGTGCCAGCAGCGTAATCCAGGGCTACGAGCAGTACTTC. Translation: CASSVIQGYEQYF.

The rearrangement joins TRBV29-1 to TRBJ2-3; TRBD1 matches 7 bases. V lost 7 bases to trimming and J lost 3 bases; unmatched junction nucleotides: 7. Germline loops: CDR1 SQVTM, CDR2 ANQGSEA. There are 13 residues in the CDR3. CDR3 bases: TGCAGCGCCGACAGGGAAGGAACAGATACGCAGTATTTT. Its protein is CSADREGTDTQYF.

V is TRBV29-1 and J is TRBJ2-7, with 9 positions matching TRBD2. Germline V gene sequence: CDR1 SQVTM, CDR2 ANQGSEA. Trimming at V came to 7 bases and at J to 4 bases, leaving 5 bases not matched to a gene. The CDR3 sequence is 12 residues long. CDR3 in amino acids: CSGGLAEYEQYF. The CDR3 bases are TGCAGCGGGGGACTAGCTGAGTACGAGCAGTACTTC.

V usage is TRBV28 and J usage is TRBJ1-2; possibly TRBD1 for D (6 bases). The V and J ends lost 3 bases and 2 bases respectively, with 13 bases between them. The CDR3 length is 15 residues. Germline CDR1 MDHEN, CDR2 SYDVKM. CDR3 DNA: TGTGCCAGCAGTTTTGGCTACAGGGAGAACTATGGCTACACCTTC. Encoded protein: CASSFGYRENYGYTF.

This clone was counted between two and nine times. The chain uses TRBV28 and TRBJ2-1; no clear D gene. The CDR3 extends over 14 amino acids. The germline gives CDR1 MDHEN, CDR2 SYDVKM. V lost 3 bases and J 9 bases, leaving 15 bases between the germline ends. This CDR3 reads CASSFQREEREQFF. The CDR3 DNA is TGTGCCAGCAGTTTCCAGCGAGAAGAGCGTGAGCAGTTCTTC. Complete variable domain (other parts from reference TRBV28 and TRBJ2-1): DVKVTQSSRYLVKRTGEKVFLECVQDMDHENMFWYRQDPGLGLRLIYFSYDVKMKEKGDIPEGYSVSREKKERFSLILESASTNQTSMYLCASSFQREEREQFFGPGTRLTVL.

V is TRBV14 and J is TRBJ2-6; 7 bases agree with TRBD1. V lost 0 bases, J lost 0 bases, and 8 bases stayed unmatched. This CDR3 contains 19 residues. In germline, CDR1 is SGHDN, CDR2 FVKESK. CDR3 sequence reads: CASSQDLWDSSSGANVLTF. The CDR3 nucleotides read TGTGCCAGCAGCCAAGATCTATGGGACAGCTCCTCTGGGGCCAACGTCCTGACTTTC. Based on the CDR3 plus reference TRBV14 and TRBJ2-6, the full variable domain is EAGVTQFPSHSVIEKGQTVTLRCDPISGHDNLYWYRRVMGKEIKFLLHFVKESKQDESGMPNNRFLAERTGGTYSTLKVQPAELEDSGVYFCASSQDLWDSSSGANVLTFGAGSRLTVL.

The chain links TRBV7-6 to TRBJ2-7; a possible D gene is TRBD2 (6 bases). Germline values: CDR1 SGHVS, CDR2 FNYEAQ. The V end was cut by 1 base, the J end by 0 bases, with 16 bases between. The CDR3 has 17 residues. The CDR3 region is CASSLVGGRASSYEQYF. In DNA, the CDR3 is TGTGCCAGCAGCTTAGTGGGAGGCAGGGCAAGCTCCTACGAGCAGTACTTC.

V and J are TRBV7-2 and TRBJ2-7; TRBD2 matches at 12 bases. V lost 1 base and J lost 5; bases outside the gene matches: 0. CDR1 and CDR2 (germline): SGHTA, FQGNSA. The CDR3 has 14 residues. This CDR3 is CASSLGLAGDEQYF. CDR3 sequence (DNA): TGTGCCAGCAGCTTAGGACTAGCGGGAGACGAGCAGTACTTC.

CDR3 bases: TGTGCCAGCAGCCGGGTAGGCCGGTACGAGCAGTACTTC. Its protein is CASSRVGRYEQYF. This chain joins TRBV5-5 and TRBJ2-7; no definite D call. V lost 4 bases and J 4 bases, leaving 12 bases between the germline ends. The CDR3 runs to 13 residues. Germline V gives CDR1 SGHKS, CDR2 YYEKEE (reference sequence).

The chain uses TRBV5-1 and TRBJ2-5, with TRBD1 as a possible D gene (5 bases). CDR1 and CDR2 (germline): SGHRS, YFSETQ. The ends were cut back, 2 bases at V and 4 bases at J, with 15 bases in the middle. This CDR3 contains 15 residues. This chain's CDR3 is CASSLFQGARETQYF. The CDR3 bases are TGCGCCAGCAGCTTATTTCAGGGTGCGCGAGAGACCCAGTACTTC.

The genes are TRBV24-1 and TRBJ2-5, with a tentative D call TRBD1 (7 bases). Trimming took 4 bases from V and 5 from J, leaving 19 bases between them. Germline assignment: CDR1 KGHDR and CDR2 SFDVKD. The CDR3 spans 16 residues. The CDR3 region is CATSDPSQGGLETQYF. The CDR3 coding sequence is TGTGCCACCAGTGACCCGAGTCAGGGGGGCCTGGAGACCCAGTACTTC.